Ten or more counts support the clone carrying this TCR beta chain. What it binds is not known. TCRdb independently ran MiXCR on the 5' RACE reads; one entry per CDR3 protein. Counted here are 550,000 to 600,000 distinct CDR3 sequences, roughly 17% occurring once; the ten biggest clones make up approximately 8.1%. The V gene's germline CDR1 is SGHRS and CDR2 YFSETQ. V lost 0 bases and J lost 2, with 9 bases in between. The CDR3 extends over 14 amino acids. This specimen belongs to a study of T-cell memory formation after mild COVID-19. Study-level results: Some SARS-CoV-2-responding clones were already detected in memory before infection.

The chain couples TRBV5-1 to TRBJ2-7, with D possibly being TRBD1 (5 bases). Sequencing was performed on PBMCs or a T cell subset sorted from them (not recorded which). The receptor comes from an adult woman who had mild COVID-19 (a few samples of this study predate the infection). Cell type and time point are not known. CDR3 DNA sequence: TGCGCCAGCAGCTTGGATTCAGGGCCCTACGAGCAGTACTTC. Its protein product is CASSLDSGPYEQYF. Full variable domain (outside the CDR3, taken from reference TRBV5-1 and TRBJ2-7): KAGVTQTPRYLIKTRGQQVTLSCSPISGHRSVSWYQQTPGQGLQFLFEYFSETQRNKGNFPGRFSGRQFSNSRSEMNVSTLELGDSALYLCASSLDSGPYEQYFGPGTRLTVT.